The 29 T cell receptor beta chains below all came from one sample that was sequenced in a study of human T cells and chemical hapten exposure. TCRdb reprocessed the RACE reads with MiXCR, giving one entry per CDR3 protein. Here the sample spans under 450,000 distinct CDR3 sequences, about 4.4% being singletons. Time point given: patch test 1, 2 weeks after DPC sensitization. Treatment meaning: therapeutic diphenylcyclopropenone sensitization with weekly scalp DPC. The sample in question was whole blood, obtained in connection with sensitization to the hapten diphenylcyclopropenone (DPC). The receptors derive from a woman between 50 and 59 years old with alopecia areata. Some clones in this sample may be carry-over from other donors' samples.

This clonotype was counted a few times. The chain couples TRBV7-2 to TRBJ2-5, with D unresolved. CDR3 size: 12 residues. Germline-derived CDR1 and CDR2 are SGHTA and FQGNSA. V was pared by 5 bases and J by 6 bases, with 10 bases between. As DNA, the CDR3 is TGTGCCAGCAGCCCGACCCCCCAGACCCAGTACTTC. It is translated as CASSPTPQTQYF. Looking up the rest from reference TRBV7-2 and TRBJ2-5 gives the full variable domain: GAGVSQSPSNKVTEKGKDVELRCDPISGHTALYWYRQSLGQGLEFLIYFQGNSAPDKSGLPSDRFSAERTGGSVSTLTIQRTQQEDSAVYLCASSPTPQTQYFGPGTRLLVL.

The V and J genes are TRBV2 and TRBJ1-2, with a possible D match to TRBD1 (6 bases). Trimming shortened V by 6 bases and J by 4 bases, and 12 bases separated the two germline ends. The CDR3 length is 13 residues. Germline V gene sequence: CDR1 SNHLY, CDR2 FYNNEI. The CDR3 region is CASRGGPGYGYTF. In DNA, the CDR3 is TGTGCCAGCAGGGGGGGCCCCGGCTATGGCTACACCTTC.

This clonotype has only a few counts. The chain joins TRBV2 to TRBJ1-5; tentatively, D is TRBD1 (6 bases). Trimming shortened V by 10 bases and J by 7 bases, and 23 bases separated the two germline ends. In germline, CDR1 is SNHLY, CDR2 FYNNEI. This CDR3 is built from 15 residues. The CDR3 loop is CATRGGGGVGQPQHF. DNA of the CDR3: TGTGCCACAAGAGGAGGCGGGGGCGTAGGGCAGCCCCAGCATTTT.

This clonotype occurred a few times. V usage is TRBV6-2 or TRBV6-3 and J usage is TRBJ1-1; no clear D. V lost 1 base, J lost 1 base, and 7 bases lay in between. From germline, CDR1 is MNHEY and CDR2 SVGEGT. The CDR3 is 14 residues long. The CDR3 sequence is CASSYWTGNTEAFF. CDR3 sequence (DNA): TGTGCCAGCAGTTACTGGACGGGGAACACTGAAGCTTTCTTT.

The table lists this clonotype with many counts. J is TRBJ1-2 and V is TRBV7-8, with D perhaps TRBD1 (5 bases). This CDR3 region has 12 residues. Trimming stripped 5 bases from V and 8 bases from J, with 12 bases between. Germline lookup yields CDR1 SGHVS and CDR2 FQNEAQ. CDR3 region: CASSQTEQGYTF. The CDR3 DNA follows: TGTGCCAGCAGCCAGACAGAACAGGGCTACACCTTC.

The chain couples TRBV27 to TRBJ2-3, with 8 nucleotides matching TRBD2. With 5 bases clipped from V and 3 bases from J, the junction kept 10 bases outside the gene matches. This CDR3 is 16 amino acids long. The germline V gene has CDR1 MNHEY and CDR2 SMNVEV (reference sequence). CDR3 sequence reads: CASSLKPAGATDTQYF. As DNA, the CDR3 is TGTGCCAGCAGTCTTAAACCAGCGGGAGCTACAGATACGCAGTATTTT.

Many counts were recorded for this clonotype. This sequence joins TRBV12-5 and TRBJ1-5; D possibly corresponds to TRBD1 (5 bases). There are 14 residues in the CDR3. CDR1 and CDR2 (germline): LGHNT, FRNRAP. V was shortened by 6 bases and J by 1 base, with 10 bases between the two germline ends. The CDR3 loop is CASGRGVSNQPQHF. For the CDR3, the DNA is TGTGCTAGTGGCCGGGGGGTAAGCAATCAGCCCCAGCATTTT.

This clonotype was detected ten times or more. This sequence joins TRBV25-1 and TRBJ2-3; D might be TRBD2 (6 bases). Germline V gene sequence: CDR1 MGHDK, CDR2 SYGVNS. Trimming stripped 5 bases from V and 1 base from J, with 16 bases between. CDR3 length: 16 residues. The CDR3 DNA reads TGTGCCAGCAGTCTCCGCGGGACCCTGGGCACAGATACGCAGTATTTT. Its protein is CASSLRGTLGTDTQYF.

This clonotype was found many times. The J gene is TRBJ1-5, the V gene TRBV4-1; D is ambiguous. V lost 1 base to trimming and J lost 11 bases, with 18 bases between them. The CDR3 runs 15 residues. Per germline, CDR1 MGHRA and CDR2 YSYEKL. The CDR3 nucleotides are TGCGCCAGCAGCCAAGGAGAGGCAGCCCTTCCAGCCCAGCATTTT. Its translation is CASSQGEAALPAQHF.

The J gene is TRBJ1-1, the V gene TRBV7-8, with D possibly being TRBD1 (6 bases). CDR3 size: 16 residues. Germline CDR1 is SGHVS and CDR2 is FQNEAQ. V gave up 1 base and J gave up 5 bases, with 17 bases separating them. Here the CDR3 DNA reads TGTGCCAGCAGCTTAGGGGGGCCGGTTACTTTTACTGAAGCTTTCTTT. Residues: CASSLGGPVTFTEAFF.

The rearrangement links TRBV12-3 or TRBV12-4 to TRBJ2-1; D ambiguous. Trimming took 3 bases from V and 3 from J, leaving 6 bases between them. The CDR3 contains 13 residues. The CDR3 sequence: CASSFSFYNEQFF. In DNA, the CDR3 is TGTGCCAGCAGTTTTTCATTCTACAATGAGCAGTTCTTC.

This sequence joins TRBV18 and TRBJ2-1, with no clear D. Per the germline V gene, CDR1 is KGHSH and CDR2 is LQKENI. The CDR3 length is 12 residues. V gave up 2 bases and J gave up 7 bases, with 6 bases separating them. The CDR3 region is CASSPGVNEQFF. CDR3 nucleotides: TGTGCCAGCTCACCAGGTGTGAATGAGCAGTTCTTC. The full variable domain, in which reference TRBV18 and TRBJ2-1 provide the parts outside the CDR3, is NAGVMQNPRHLVRRRGQEARLRCSPMKGHSHVYWYRQLPEEGLKFMVYLQKENIIDESGMPKERFSAEFPKEGPSILRIQQVVRGDSAAYFCASSPGVNEQFFGPGTRLTVL.

The table lists this clonotype with many counts. The genes are TRBV29-1 and TRBJ2-1, with D perhaps matching TRBD2 (6 bases). The germline V gene has CDR1 SQVTM and CDR2 ANQGSEA. The CDR3 has 13 amino acids. Trimming removed 0 bases at V and 8 bases at J, with 11 bases between. The CDR3 coding sequence is TGCAGCGTTGAAGATGCCAGGGAGGATGAGCAGTTCTTC. This codes for CSVEDAREDEQFF.

J is TRBJ2-1 and V is TRBV15; TRBD2 is a possible D gene (6 bases). V lost 5 bases and J 1 base, leaving 9 bases between the germline ends. CDR3 length: 14 amino acids. Germline V gives CDR1 LNHNV, CDR2 YYDKDF (reference sequence). CDR3 in amino acids: CATSGRRSYNEQFF. The CDR3 nucleotides are TGTGCCACCAGCGGGAGGCGGTCCTACAATGAGCAGTTCTTC.

This clonotype was counted at least ten times. V is TRBV7-6 and J is TRBJ2-1, with 10 bases fitting TRBD2. V lost 5 bases, J lost 12 bases, and 10 bases stayed unmatched. The germline V gene encodes CDR1 SGHVS and CDR2 FNYEAQ. The CDR3 is 14 residues long. The CDR3 nucleotides are TGTGCCAGCAGCCCGTCGGTAGCGGGAGGATGGCAGTTCTTC. Encoded protein: CASSPSVAGGWQFF.

This clonotype was seen a few times. In DNA form, the CDR3 reads TGTGCCAGCAGTTACGGGACACCTAACACTGAAGCTTTCTTT. Protein product: CASSYGTPNTEAFF. This chain joins TRBV6-2 or TRBV6-3 and TRBJ1-1; a possible D gene is TRBD1 (6 bases). This CDR3 is built from 14 residues. In germline, CDR1 is MNHEY, CDR2 SVGEGT. The V end was cut by 2 bases, the J end by 2 bases, with 9 bases between.

This clonotype has at least ten counts. The genes are TRBV28 and TRBJ2-7; TRBD1 matches at 8 bases. The V segment lost 4 bases and the J segment 0 bases; nucleotides outside the gene matches: 5. CDR3 length equals 15 residues. Looked up from germline, CDR1 is MDHEN and CDR2 is SYDVKM. CDR3 residues: CASSSQGAGSYEQYF. The CDR3 coding sequence is TGTGCCAGCAGTTCGCAGGGGGCGGGCTCCTACGAGCAGTACTTC.

This clonotype was seen more than once but under ten times. A read error may account for a junction end that differs from germline. The chain uses TRBV2 and TRBJ2-1, with a weak D call TRBD1 (6 bases). CDR1 is SNHLY and CDR2 is FYNNEI in the germline V gene. This CDR3 is built from 15 residues. The CDR3 region is CASREGQGPYNEQFF. In DNA, the CDR3 is TGTGCCAGCAGGGAAGGGCAGGGGCCCTACAATGAGCAGTTCTTC.

The sample holds many counts of this clonotype. V is TRBV7-8 and J is TRBJ1-5, with no clear D. CDR1 is SGHVS, CDR2 FQNEAQ, per germline. V shed 1 base and J shed 5 bases, with 12 bases lying between them. The CDR3 consists of 15 residues. CDR3: CASSLESGRDQPQHF. CDR3 DNA sequence: TGTGCCAGCAGCTTAGAGAGCGGGCGCGATCAGCCCCAGCATTTT.

This clonotype was counted only a few times. A much bigger clone sits one base away, suggesting this may be a read error. The rearrangement links TRBV6-2 or TRBV6-3 to TRBJ2-7; 11 bases are a match to TRBD2. CDR3 length equals 14 residues. Germline V gives CDR1 MNHEY, CDR2 SVGEGT. V lost 7 bases and J lost 2; bases outside the gene matches: 4. The CDR3 DNA reads as TGTGCCAGCAACCTGGGACTAGCGGCCTACGAGCAGTACTTC. It specifies CASNLGLAAYEQYF.

This clonotype has a single count. This sequence joins TRBV15 and TRBJ2-6, with TRBD2 matching over 7 bases. With 8 bases clipped from V and 0 bases from J, the junction kept 4 bases outside the gene matches. This CDR3 region has 15 residues. Germline V gives CDR1 LNHNV, CDR2 YYDKDF (reference sequence). The CDR3, as DNA: TGTGCCACCGCGGGGGACCCCTCTGGGGCCAACGTCCTGACTTTC. Its protein is CATAGDPSGANVLTF.

This clonotype was found many times. V and J are TRBV7-8 and TRBJ1-2, with unresolved D. With 1 base removed from V and 1 base from J, the gap between germline ends came to 13 bases. There are 16 residues in the CDR3. Germline CDR1 and CDR2: SGHVS and FQNEAQ. This CDR3 is CASSLDRDTINYGYTF. The CDR3 DNA reads as TGTGCCAGCAGCTTAGACAGAGATACTATTAACTATGGCTACACCTTC.

V usage is TRBV5-4 and J usage is TRBJ2-2, with TRBD2 matching 7 bases. The germline V gene encodes CDR1 SGHNT and CDR2 YYREEE (reference sequence). The junction had 8 bases not matched to a gene; V was cut back by 8 bases and J by 1 base. The CDR3 length is 15 residues. CDR3 DNA: TGTGCCAGTTCAGGCGGGAGCGGGAACACCGGGGAGCTGTTTTTT. Translated: CASSGGSGNTGELFF.

This clonotype was recorded at least ten times. The rearrangement joins TRBV12-3 or TRBV12-4 to TRBJ2-7, with D perhaps TRBD1 (6 bases). V lost 4 bases and J 6 bases, leaving 16 bases between the germline ends. The CDR3 runs 14 residues. The CDR3: CASSSTGLGAEQYF. The CDR3, as DNA: TGTGCCAGCAGTTCCACAGGGCTAGGTGCCGAGCAGTACTTC.

In its sample, this clonotype was seen a few times. The DNA for the CDR3 is TGTGCCAGCAGCCCCTCCACAGGGATGAACACTGAAGCTTTCTTT. Residues: CASSPSTGMNTEAFF. V gene TRBV11-3 combines with J gene TRBJ1-1; D may be TRBD1 (6 bases). The CDR3 loop spans 15 amino acids. V was cut by 5 bases and J by 0 bases, with 13 bases left in between. Germline V gene sequence: CDR1 SGHNT, CDR2 YENEEA.

About this clonotype: Likely a read error: the CDR3 ends without its conserved phenylalanine or tryptophan. This sequence joins TRBV5-6 and TRBJ2-6, with D maybe TRBD1 (5 bases). Trimming took off 0 bases at V and 3 bases at J, with 7 bases between the two ends. Per germline, CDR1 SGHDT and CDR2 YYEEEE. CDR3 length: 15 amino acids. CDR3 DNA sequence: TGTGCCAGCAGCTTGGAAGGGGTTGGGGCCAACGTCCTGACTTCC. Translation gives CASSLEGVGANVLTS.

This clonotype has at least ten counts. The V call is TRBV24-1, the J call TRBJ1-1; D not resolved. Per germline, CDR1 KGHDR and CDR2 SFDVKD. The germline V and J ends were trimmed by 0 bases and 0 bases, with 13 bases remaining between them. The CDR3 covers 17 residues. The CDR3 bases are TGTGCCACCAGTGATTTGTGGCGGAATTTCATGAACACTGAAGCTTTCTTT. It translates to CATSDLWRNFMNTEAFF.

There are many counts of this clonotype. As DNA, the CDR3 is TGCGCCAGCAGCTTGCCGCGGGGCACGTTTGATACGCAGTATTTT. Protein product: CASSLPRGTFDTQYF. This chain uses TRBV5-1 with TRBJ2-3; tentatively, D is TRBD2 (6 bases). The CDR3 totals 15 residues. The V and J ends lost 1 base and 6 bases respectively, with 15 bases between them. Germline CDR1 SGHRS, CDR2 YFSETQ.

This clonotype was counted at least ten times. V gene TRBV6-1 combines with J gene TRBJ2-5; D is undetermined. This CDR3 is 14 amino acids long. Germline CDR1 and CDR2: MNHNS and SASEGT. V was pared by 4 bases and J by 5 bases, with 14 bases between. The CDR3 coding sequence is TGTGCCAGCAGTGTTGAACACGCGCTCGAGACCCAGTACTTC. Encoded protein: CASSVEHALETQYF.